Presented here are 10 T cell receptor beta chains from one specimen sequenced in a study of blood T cell repertoires in COVID-19. Generated by immunoSEQ multiplex PCR, the TCRdb table keeps only in-frame clones and is missing some. The table records approximately 290,000 clones, 80% to 90% of them present only once. The sample comprised PBMCs or T cells enriched from blood (not recorded which). These receptor sequences come from a woman in her thirties who had recovered from COVID-19.

The chain recombines TRBV5-1 with TRBJ2-1; TRBD2 agrees at 14 bases. CDR3 length equals 21 residues. Germline V gene data show CDR1 as SGHRS and CDR2 as YFSETQ. Trimming took 0 bases from V and 0 from J; bases not matched to a gene: 11. For the CDR3, the DNA is TGCGCCAGCAGCTTGGAGGGGGGGACTAGCGGGAGTCGAAGCTCCTACAATGAGCAGTTCTTC. This encodes CASSLEGGTSGSRSSYNEQFF.

The table lists this clone with a few counts. The chain couples TRBV11-3 to TRBJ2-3; 7 bases agree with TRBD1. Unmatched junction bases numbered 7, after V lost 5 bases and J lost 2 bases. The germline gives CDR1 SGHNT, CDR2 YENEEA. The CDR3 extends over 15 amino acids. The CDR3 DNA reads TGTGCCAGCAGCCCAGGGGGTATCAACACAGATACGCAGTATTTT. Protein product: CASSPGGINTDTQYF.

The chain links TRBV5-1 to TRBJ1-1; 8 positions agree with TRBD1. Germline V lookup: CDR1 SGHRS, CDR2 YFSETQ. V trimming: 4 bases; J trimming: 0 bases; junction bases outside the gene matches: 5. The CDR3 runs to 15 residues. Here the CDR3 reads CASSPSGGLNTEAFF. The CDR3 bases are TGCGCCAGCAGCCCATCAGGGGGCTTGAACACTGAAGCTTTCTTT. Using reference TRBV5-1 and TRBJ1-1 for the parts outside the CDR3, the full variable domain is KAGVTQTPRYLIKTRGQQVTLSCSPISGHRSVSWYQQTPGQGLQFLFEYFSETQRNKGNFPGRFSGRQFSNSRSEMNVSTLELGDSALYLCASSPSGGLNTEAFFGQGTRLTVV.

The chain employs TRBV10-3 and TRBJ2-3, with D perhaps TRBD1 (8 bases). Germline loops: CDR1 ENHRY, CDR2 SYGVKD. This CDR3 has 18 residues. The V end was cut by 3 bases, the J end by 6 bases, with 25 bases between. The CDR3 DNA is TGTGCCATCAGTGATCCAGGGGGCCTAGCGGACGGCTGGGATACGCAGTATTTT. It yields the protein CAISDPGGLADGWDTQYF.

This sequence joins TRBV28 and TRBJ1-3, with D possibly matching TRBD1 (5 bases). V lost 3 bases and J 0 bases, leaving 9 bases between the germline ends. Germline V gene lookup returns CDR1 MDHEN and CDR2 SYDVKM. This CDR3 is built from 15 residues. The CDR3 DNA follows: TGTGCCAGCAGTTTTGATAGGGGCTCTGGAAACACCATATATTTT. This gives the protein CASSFDRGSGNTIYF.

The V gene is TRBV30, the J gene TRBJ2-7; 15 nucleotides match TRBD2. Germline CDR1 GTSNPN, CDR2 SVGIG (reference sequence). The CDR3 is made up of 19 amino acids. V lost 0 bases and J lost 7; bases outside the gene matches: 16. The CDR3 sequence is CAWSVRTSGRANGGWEQYF. As DNA, the CDR3 is TGTGCCTGGAGTGTGCGGACTAGCGGGAGGGCAAATGGCGGTTGGGAGCAGTACTTC.

This sequence joins TRBV28 and TRBJ1-2, with TRBD1 identical over 8 bases. The CDR3 contains 13 residues. Germline CDR1 and CDR2: MDHEN and SYDVKM. Trimming took 5 bases from V and 7 from J; bases not matched to a gene: 6. CDR3 sequence (DNA): TGTGCCAGCAGTACTGACAGGGGCCTTGGCTACACCTTC. This translates into CASSTDRGLGYTF.

The genes are TRBV5-1 and TRBJ2-2, with D maybe TRBD2 (6 bases). V was clipped by 0 bases and J by 6 bases, with 12 bases between them. Germline values: CDR1 SGHRS, CDR2 YFSETQ. The CDR3 length is 15 residues. The CDR3 protein is CASSLGAGGSGELFF. The CDR3 DNA sequence: TGCGCCAGCAGCTTGGGGGCCGGAGGGTCCGGGGAGCTGTTTTTT.

This chain links TRBV5-1 with TRBJ2-1, with 8 bases identical to TRBD2. This CDR3 has 16 residues. Trimming removed 5 bases from V and 2 bases from J; junction bases left unmatched: 9. The germline gives CDR1 SGHRS, CDR2 YFSETQ. The CDR3 reads CASSYLAGRTYNEQFF. CDR3 coding DNA: TGCGCCAGCAGTTACTTAGCGGGGCGCACCTACAATGAGCAGTTCTTC.

The V gene is TRBV3-1 (or the pseudogene TRBV3-2), the J gene TRBJ1-2; TRBD1 matches at 8 bases. CDR3 length: 15 amino acids. CDR1 is LGHDT, CDR2 YNNKEL, per germline (reference sequence). After removal of 0 bases from V and 8 bases from J, the junction contained 8 bases not matched to a gene. CDR3 residues: CASSQEVQGAGGYTF. The CDR3 DNA is TGTGCCAGCAGCCAAGAAGTTCAGGGGGCTGGAGGCTACACCTTC.